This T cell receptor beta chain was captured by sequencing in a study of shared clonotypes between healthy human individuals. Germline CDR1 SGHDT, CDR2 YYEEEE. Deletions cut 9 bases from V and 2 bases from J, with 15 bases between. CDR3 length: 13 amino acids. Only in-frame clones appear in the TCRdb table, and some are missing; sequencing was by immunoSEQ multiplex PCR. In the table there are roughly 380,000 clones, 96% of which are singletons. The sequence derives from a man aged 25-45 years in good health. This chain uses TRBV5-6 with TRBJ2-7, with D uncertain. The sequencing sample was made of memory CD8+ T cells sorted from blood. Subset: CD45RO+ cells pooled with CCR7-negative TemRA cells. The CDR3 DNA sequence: TGTGCCACCAAGCTTCGCGAGACCTACGAGCAGTACTTC. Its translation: CATKLRETYEQYF.